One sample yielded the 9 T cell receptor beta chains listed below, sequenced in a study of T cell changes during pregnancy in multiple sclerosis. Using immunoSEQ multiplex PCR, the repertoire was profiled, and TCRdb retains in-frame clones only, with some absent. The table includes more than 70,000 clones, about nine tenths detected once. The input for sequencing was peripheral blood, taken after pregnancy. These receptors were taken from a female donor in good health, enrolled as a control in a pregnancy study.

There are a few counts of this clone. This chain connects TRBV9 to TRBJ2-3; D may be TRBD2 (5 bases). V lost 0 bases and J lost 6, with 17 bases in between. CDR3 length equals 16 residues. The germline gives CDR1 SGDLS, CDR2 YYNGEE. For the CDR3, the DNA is TGTGCCAGCAGCGTAGAACCAGTACGAGGCGGGGATACGCAGTATTTT. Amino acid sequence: CASSVEPVRGGDTQYF.

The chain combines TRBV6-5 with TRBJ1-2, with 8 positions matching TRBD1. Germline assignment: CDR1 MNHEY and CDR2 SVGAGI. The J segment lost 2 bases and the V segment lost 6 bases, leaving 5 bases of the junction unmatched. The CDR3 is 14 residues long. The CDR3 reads CASRGTGENYGYTF. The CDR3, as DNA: TGTGCCAGCAGGGGGACAGGAGAAAACTATGGCTACACCTTC.

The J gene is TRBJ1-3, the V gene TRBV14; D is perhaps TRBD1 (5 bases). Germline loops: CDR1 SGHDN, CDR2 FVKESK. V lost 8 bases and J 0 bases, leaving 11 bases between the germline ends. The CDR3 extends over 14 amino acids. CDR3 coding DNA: TGTGCCAGCGCCGCGGGGACCTCTGGAAACACCATATATTTT. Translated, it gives CASAAGTSGNTIYF.

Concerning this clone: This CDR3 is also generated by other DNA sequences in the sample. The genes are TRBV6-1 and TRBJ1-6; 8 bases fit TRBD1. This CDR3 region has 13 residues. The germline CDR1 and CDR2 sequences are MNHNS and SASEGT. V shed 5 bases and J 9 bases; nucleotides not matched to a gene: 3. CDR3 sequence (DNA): TGTGCCAGCAGTCCCGACAGGGGTTCACCCCTCCACTTT. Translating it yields CASSPDRGSPLHF.

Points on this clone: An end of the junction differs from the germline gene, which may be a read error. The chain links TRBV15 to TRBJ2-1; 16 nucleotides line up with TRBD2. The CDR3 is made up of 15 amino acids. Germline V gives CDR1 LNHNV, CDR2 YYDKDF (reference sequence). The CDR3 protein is CATSLTGTSGGGLLF. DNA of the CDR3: TGTGCCACCAGCCTGACCGGGACTAGCGGGGGGGGGTTGCTCTTC.

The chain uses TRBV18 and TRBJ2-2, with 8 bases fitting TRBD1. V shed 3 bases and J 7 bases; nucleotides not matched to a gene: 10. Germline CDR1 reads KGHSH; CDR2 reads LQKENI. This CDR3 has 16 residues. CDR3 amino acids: CASSPLLDRANGELFF. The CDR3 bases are TGTGCCAGCTCACCCCTTCTGGACAGGGCTAACGGGGAGCTGTTTTTT.

CDR3: CASGDSGTGEIYNSPLHF. CDR3 sequence (DNA): TGTGCCAGCGGGGACTCCGGGACAGGGGAAATCTATAATTCACCCCTCCACTTT. The gene calls are TRBV2 and TRBJ1-6, with 10 nucleotides matching TRBD1. Germline CDR1 SNHLY, CDR2 FYNNEI. The CDR3 is 18 amino acids. The trim removed 8 bases at V and 3 bases at J, leaving 13 bases unmatched.

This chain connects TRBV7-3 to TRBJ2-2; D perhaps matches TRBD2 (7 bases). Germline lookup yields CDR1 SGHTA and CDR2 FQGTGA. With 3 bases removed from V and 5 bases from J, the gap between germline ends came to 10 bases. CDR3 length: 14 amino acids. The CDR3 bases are TGTGCCAGCAGCTTTGCGGGGGCGACCGGGGAGCTGTTTTTT. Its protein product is CASSFAGATGELFF.

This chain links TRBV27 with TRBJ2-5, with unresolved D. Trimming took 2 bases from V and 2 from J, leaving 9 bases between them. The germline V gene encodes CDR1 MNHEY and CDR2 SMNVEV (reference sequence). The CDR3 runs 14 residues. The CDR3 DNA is TGTGCCAGCAGTTTAAATCCCCGTCAAGAGACCCAGTACTTC. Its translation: CASSLNPRQETQYF.